This T cell receptor (beta chain) was sequenced during a study of spatial heterogeneity in lung cancer. Looking at the study overall: Mean representation of each unique TCR and UMI combination in the raw reads exceeded 9.5 occurrences. Findings and limits, study-wide: For tumor T cells, estimated coverage reached only about 7.4% (alpha) and around 13% (beta). In tumors, expanded intratumoral alpha and beta TCR counts tracked mutation counts.

Every TCR cDNA molecule bore its own unique molecular identifier. TCRdb reprocessed the 5' RACE reads via MiXCR and lists one record per CDR3 protein. The data hold more than 20,000 distinct CDR3 sequences, with over 2.5% observed a single time. Time point defined: sample taken at primary tumor resection. Material for sequencing was whole RNA from tumor, nontumor lung or frozen PBMC, left unsorted. This clonotype was counted many times. Its antigen is unknown. The length of the CDR3 is 11 residues. Trimming removed 5 bases from V and 9 bases from J, with 9 bases in between. The sample here was lung tumor tissue, taken at surgery. This TCR came from a male donor with early-stage non-small cell lung cancer. This chain connects TRBV12-3 or TRBV12-4 to TRBJ2-3; no clear D gene. The CDR3 sequence: CASSVMSTQYF. CDR3 nucleotides: TGTGCCAGCAGTGTGATGAGCACGCAGTATTTT.